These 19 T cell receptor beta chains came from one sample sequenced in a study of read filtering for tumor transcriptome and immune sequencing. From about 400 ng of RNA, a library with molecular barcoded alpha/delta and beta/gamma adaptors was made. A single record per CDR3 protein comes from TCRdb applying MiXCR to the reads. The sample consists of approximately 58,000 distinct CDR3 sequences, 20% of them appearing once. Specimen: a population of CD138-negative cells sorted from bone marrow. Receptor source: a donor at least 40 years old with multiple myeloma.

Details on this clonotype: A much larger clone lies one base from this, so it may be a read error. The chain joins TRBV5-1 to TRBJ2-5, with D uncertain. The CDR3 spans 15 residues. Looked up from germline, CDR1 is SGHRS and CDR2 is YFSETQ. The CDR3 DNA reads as TGCGCCAGCAGCGCATCAGTGGGGAATCAAGAGACCCAGCACTTC. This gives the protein CASSASVGNQETQHF.

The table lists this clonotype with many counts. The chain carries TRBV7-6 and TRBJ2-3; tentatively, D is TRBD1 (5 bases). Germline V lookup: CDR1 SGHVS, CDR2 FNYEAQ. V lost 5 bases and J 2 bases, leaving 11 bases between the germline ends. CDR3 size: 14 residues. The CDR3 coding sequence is TGTGCCAGCAGCCCAGGGCCCTCCACAGATACGCAGTATTTT. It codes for CASSPGPSTDTQYF. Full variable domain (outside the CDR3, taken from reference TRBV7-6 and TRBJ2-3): GAGVSQSPRYKVTKRGQDVALRCDPISGHVSLYWYRQALGQGPEFLTYFNYEAQQDKSGLPNDRFSAERPEGSISTLTIQRTEQRDSAMYRCASSPGPSTDTQYFGPGTRLTVL.

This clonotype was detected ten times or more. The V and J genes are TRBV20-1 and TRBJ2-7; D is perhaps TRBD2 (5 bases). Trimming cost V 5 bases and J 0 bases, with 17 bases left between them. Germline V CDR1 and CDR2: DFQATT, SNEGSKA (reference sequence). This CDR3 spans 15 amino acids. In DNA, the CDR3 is TGCAGTGCTCCGCCTTGGGTAGCGAACTCCTACGAGCAGTACTTC. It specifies CSAPPWVANSYEQYF.

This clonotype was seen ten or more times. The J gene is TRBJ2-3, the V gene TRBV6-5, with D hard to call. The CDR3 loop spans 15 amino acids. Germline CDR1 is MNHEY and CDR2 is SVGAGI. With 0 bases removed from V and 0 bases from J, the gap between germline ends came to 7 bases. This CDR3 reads CASSYSGSSTDTQYF. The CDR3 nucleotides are TGTGCCAGCAGTTACTCCGGTTCTAGCACAGATACGCAGTATTTT.

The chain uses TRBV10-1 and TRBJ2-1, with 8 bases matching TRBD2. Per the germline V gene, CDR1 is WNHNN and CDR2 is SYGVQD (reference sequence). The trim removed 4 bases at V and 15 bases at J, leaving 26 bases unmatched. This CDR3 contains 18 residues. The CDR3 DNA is TGCGCCAGCAGTGGTCGAGCGGGAGAGCCGAGCTCCTACAATGGGCGGTTCTTC. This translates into CASSGRAGEPSSYNGRFF.

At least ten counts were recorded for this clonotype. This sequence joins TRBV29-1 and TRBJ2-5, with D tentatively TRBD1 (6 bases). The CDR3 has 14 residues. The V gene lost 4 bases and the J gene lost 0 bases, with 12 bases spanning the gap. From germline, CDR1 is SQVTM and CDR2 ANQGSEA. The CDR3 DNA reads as TGCAGCGTTGTGACAGGCCCGTACCAAGAGACCCAGTACTTC. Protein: CSVVTGPYQETQYF.

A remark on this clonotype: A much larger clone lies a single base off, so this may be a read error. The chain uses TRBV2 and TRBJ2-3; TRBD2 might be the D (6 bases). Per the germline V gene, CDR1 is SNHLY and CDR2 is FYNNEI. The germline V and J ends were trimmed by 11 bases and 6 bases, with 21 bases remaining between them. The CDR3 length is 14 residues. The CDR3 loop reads CAHGAGPLRDTQYF. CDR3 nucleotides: TGTGCCCACGGGGCGGGACCCCTTCGGGATACGCAGTATTTT.

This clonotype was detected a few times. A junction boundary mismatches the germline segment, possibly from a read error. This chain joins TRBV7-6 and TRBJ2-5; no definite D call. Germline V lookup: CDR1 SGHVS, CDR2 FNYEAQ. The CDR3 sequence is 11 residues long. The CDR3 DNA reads TGTGCCGGCAGCTTAGGAGAGACCCAGTACTTC. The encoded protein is CAGSLGETQYF.

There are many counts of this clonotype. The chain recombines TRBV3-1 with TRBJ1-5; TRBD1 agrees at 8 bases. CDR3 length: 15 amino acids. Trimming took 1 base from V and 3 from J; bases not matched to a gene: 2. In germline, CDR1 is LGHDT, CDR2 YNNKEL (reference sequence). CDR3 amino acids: CASSQGDRPNQPQHF. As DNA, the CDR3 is TGTGCCAGCAGCCAAGGGGACAGGCCCAATCAGCCCCAGCATTTT.

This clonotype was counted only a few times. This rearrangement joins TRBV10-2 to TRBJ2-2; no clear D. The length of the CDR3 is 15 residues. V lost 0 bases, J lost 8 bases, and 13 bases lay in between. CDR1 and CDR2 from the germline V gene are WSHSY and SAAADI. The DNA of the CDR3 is TGCGCCAGCAGTGAGTCGAGGTCCTCAGGAGGGGAGCTGTTTTTT. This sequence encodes CASSESRSSGGELFF.

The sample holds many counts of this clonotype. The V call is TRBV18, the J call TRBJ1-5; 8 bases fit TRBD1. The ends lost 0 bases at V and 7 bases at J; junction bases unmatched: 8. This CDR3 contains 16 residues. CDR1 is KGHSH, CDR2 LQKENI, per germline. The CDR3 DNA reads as TGTGCCAGCTCACCACCCAACAGGGGGAACGAGCAGCCCCAGCATTTT. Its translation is CASSPPNRGNEQPQHF. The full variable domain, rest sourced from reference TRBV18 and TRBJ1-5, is NAGVMQNPRHLVRRRGQEARLRCSPMKGHSHVYWYRQLPEEGLKFMVYLQKENIIDESGMPKERFSAEFPKEGPSILRIQQVVRGDSAAYFCASSPPNRGNEQPQHFGDGTRLSIL.

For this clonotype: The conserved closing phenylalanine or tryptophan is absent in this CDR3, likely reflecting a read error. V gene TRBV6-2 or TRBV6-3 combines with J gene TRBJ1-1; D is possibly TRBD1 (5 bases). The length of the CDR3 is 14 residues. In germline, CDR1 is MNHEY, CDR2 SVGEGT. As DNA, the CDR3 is TGTGCCGGCAGTTACCCCGGACATAACACTGAGGCTTTCATT. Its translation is CAGSYPGHNTEAFI.

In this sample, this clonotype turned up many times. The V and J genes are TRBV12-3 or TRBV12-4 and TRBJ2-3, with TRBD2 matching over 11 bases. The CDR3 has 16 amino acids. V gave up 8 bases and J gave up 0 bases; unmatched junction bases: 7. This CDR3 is CASPRGLAESTDTQYF. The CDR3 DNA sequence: TGTGCCAGCCCGAGGGGACTAGCGGAGAGCACAGATACGCAGTATTTT.

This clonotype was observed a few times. The CDR3 here is CASFPDSGANVLTF. Here the CDR3 DNA reads TGCGCCAGCTTCCCAGACTCTGGGGCCAACGTCCTGACTTTC. The chain is built from TRBV5-1 and TRBJ2-6; the D is unclear. Germline values: CDR1 SGHRS, CDR2 YFSETQ. The CDR3 sequence is 14 residues long. V gave up 7 bases and J gave up 0 bases, with 8 bases separating them.

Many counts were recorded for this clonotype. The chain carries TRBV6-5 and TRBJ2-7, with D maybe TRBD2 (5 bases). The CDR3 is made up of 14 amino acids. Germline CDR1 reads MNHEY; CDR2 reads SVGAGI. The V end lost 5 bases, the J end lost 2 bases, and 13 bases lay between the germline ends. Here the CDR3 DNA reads TGTGCCAGCAGTCTCCCGGGAAAACCCTACGAGCAGTACTTC. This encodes CASSLPGKPYEQYF.

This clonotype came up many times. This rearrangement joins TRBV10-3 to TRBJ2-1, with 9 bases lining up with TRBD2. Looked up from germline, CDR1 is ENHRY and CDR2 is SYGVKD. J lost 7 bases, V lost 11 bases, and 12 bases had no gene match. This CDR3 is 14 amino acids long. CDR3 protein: CAVSASGTSNEQFF. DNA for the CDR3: TGTGCCGTGAGTGCTAGCGGGACGTCTAATGAGCAGTTCTTC.

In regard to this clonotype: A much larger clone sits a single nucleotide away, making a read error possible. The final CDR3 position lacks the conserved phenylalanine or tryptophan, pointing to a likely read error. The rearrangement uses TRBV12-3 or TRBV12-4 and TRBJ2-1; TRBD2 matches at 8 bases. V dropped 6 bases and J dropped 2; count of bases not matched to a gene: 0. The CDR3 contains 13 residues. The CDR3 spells CASRGLAYNEQFL. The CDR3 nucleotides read TGTGCCAGCAGGGGACTAGCCTACAATGAGCAGTTCCTC.

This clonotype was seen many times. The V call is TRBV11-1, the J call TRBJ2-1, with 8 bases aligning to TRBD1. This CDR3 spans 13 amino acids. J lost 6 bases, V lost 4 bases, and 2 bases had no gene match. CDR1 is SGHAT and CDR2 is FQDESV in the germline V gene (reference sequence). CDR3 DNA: TGTGCCAGCAGCTCCGGGACAGGCAATGAGCAGTTCTTC. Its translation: CASSSGTGNEQFF.

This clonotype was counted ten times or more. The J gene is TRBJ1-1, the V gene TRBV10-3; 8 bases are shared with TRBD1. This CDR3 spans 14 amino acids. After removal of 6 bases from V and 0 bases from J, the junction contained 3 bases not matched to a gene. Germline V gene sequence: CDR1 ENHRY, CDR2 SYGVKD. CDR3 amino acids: CAIRDRVMNTEAFF. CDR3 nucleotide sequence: TGTGCCATCAGGGACAGGGTCATGAACACTGAAGCTTTCTTT.